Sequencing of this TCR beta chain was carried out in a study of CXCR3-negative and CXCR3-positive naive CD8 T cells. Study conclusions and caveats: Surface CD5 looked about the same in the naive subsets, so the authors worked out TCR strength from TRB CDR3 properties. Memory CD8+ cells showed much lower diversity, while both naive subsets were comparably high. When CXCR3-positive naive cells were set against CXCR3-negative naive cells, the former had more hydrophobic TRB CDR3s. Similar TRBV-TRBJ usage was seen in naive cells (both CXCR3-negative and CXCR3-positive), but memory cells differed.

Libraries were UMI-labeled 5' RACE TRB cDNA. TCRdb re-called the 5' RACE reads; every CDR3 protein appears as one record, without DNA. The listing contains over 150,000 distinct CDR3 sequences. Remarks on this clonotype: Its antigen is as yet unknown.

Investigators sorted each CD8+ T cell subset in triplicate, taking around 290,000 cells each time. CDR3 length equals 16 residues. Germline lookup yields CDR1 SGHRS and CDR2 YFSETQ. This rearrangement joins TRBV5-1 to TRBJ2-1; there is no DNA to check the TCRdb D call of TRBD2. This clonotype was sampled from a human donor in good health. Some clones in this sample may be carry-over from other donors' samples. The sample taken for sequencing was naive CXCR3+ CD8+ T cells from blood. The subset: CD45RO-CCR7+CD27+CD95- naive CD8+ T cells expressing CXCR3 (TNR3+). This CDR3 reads CASSAGTSGRLDEQFF. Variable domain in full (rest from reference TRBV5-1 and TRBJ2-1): KAGVTQTPRYLIKTRGQQVTLSCSPISGHRSVSWYQQTPGQGLQFLFEYFSETQRNKGNFPGRFSGRQFSNSRSEMNVSTLELGDSALYLCASSAGTSGRLDEQFFGPGTRLTVL.